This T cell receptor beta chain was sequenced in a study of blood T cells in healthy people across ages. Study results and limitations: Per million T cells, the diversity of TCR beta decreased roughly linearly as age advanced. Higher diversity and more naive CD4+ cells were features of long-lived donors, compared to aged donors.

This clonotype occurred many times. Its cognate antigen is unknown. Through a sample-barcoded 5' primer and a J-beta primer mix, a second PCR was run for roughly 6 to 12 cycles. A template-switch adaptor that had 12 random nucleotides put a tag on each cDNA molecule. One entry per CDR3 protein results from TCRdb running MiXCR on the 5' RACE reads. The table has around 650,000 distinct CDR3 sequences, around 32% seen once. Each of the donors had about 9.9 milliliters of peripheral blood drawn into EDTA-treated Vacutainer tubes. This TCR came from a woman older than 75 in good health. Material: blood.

CDR3 amino acids: CATRPGGRANNEQFF. The CDR3, as DNA: TGTGCCACCCGCCCCGGAGGTAGGGCCAACAATGAGCAGTTCTTC. The V call is TRBV6-5, the J call TRBJ2-1; a possible D gene is TRBD2 (5 bases). V lost 10 bases, J lost 5 bases, and 21 bases lay in between. Looked up from germline, CDR1 is MNHEY and CDR2 is SVGAGI. The CDR3 length is 15 residues.